The present TCR beta chain was sequenced within a study of T cell repertoires in cytomegalovirus infection. TCRdb analysed the reads with MiXCR anew, one entry per CDR3 protein. The top ten clones hold more than 10% of a sample with around 330,000 distinct CDR3 sequences, about 17% of them seen once. Germline V gene sequence: CDR1 LNHDA, CDR2 SQIVND (reference sequence). V was pared by 0 bases and J by 9 bases, with 26 bases between. The CDR3 totals 18 residues. Sequencing input: PBMCs. This sequence originates from a human donor in good health (CMV status not recorded). Some clones in this sample may be carry-over from other donors' samples. The rearrangement links TRBV19 to TRBJ1-2, with unresolved D. Here the CDR3 DNA reads TGTGCCAGTAGTATAGATCGCGACTGGGTAGACTTCTCGACTCGCTACACCTTC. Its translation: CASSIDRDWVDFSTRYTF.